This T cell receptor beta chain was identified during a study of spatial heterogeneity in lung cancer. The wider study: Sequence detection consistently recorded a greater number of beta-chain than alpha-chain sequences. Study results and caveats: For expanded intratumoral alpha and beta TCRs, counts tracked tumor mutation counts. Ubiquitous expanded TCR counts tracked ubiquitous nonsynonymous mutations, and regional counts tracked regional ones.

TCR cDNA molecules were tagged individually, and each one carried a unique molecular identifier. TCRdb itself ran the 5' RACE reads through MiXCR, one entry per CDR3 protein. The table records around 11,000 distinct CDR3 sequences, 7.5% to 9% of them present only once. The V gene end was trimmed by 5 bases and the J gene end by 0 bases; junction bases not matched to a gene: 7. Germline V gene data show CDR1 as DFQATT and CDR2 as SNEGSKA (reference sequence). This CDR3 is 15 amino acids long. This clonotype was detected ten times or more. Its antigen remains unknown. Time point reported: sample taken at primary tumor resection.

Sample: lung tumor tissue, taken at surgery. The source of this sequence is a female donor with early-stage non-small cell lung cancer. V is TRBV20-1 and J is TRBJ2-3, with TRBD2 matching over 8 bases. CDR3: CSAPRGGGSTDTQYF. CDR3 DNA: TGCAGTGCTCCACGGGGGGGCGGGAGCACAGATACGCAGTATTTT.